This TCR beta chain emerged from a study of T cell repertoires in cytomegalovirus infection. Study-wide results and caveats: The study found HLA-C-restricted CMV-specific TCR beta clonotypes dominating the ex vivo response.

With respect to this clonotype: Its antigen is undetermined.

J gave up 4 bases and V 6 bases, and 10 bases lay outside the gene matches. The CDR3 is 14 amino acids. CDR1 and CDR2 from the germline V gene are DFQATT and SNEGSKA (reference sequence). One entry per CDR3 protein results from TCRdb running MiXCR on the reads. This table holds approximately 160,000 distinct CDR3 sequences, 17% found once. Sequencing used CD8+ T cells from PBMCs. The origin of this receptor is a human donor in good health (CMV status not recorded). Some clones in this sample may be carry-over from other donors' samples. The chain has TRBV20-1 and TRBJ2-7; 9 bases map to TRBD1. The CDR3 DNA reads TGCAGTGCCGTATCCCGGGACAGGGAGTACGAGCAGTACTTC. This encodes CSAVSRDREYEQYF.